A single sample is the source of the 13 T cell receptor beta chains below, sequenced in a study of T cells after yellow fever vaccination. MiXCR, applied by TCRdb to the 5' RACE reads, yields one record per CDR3 protein. The profile shows more than 250,000 distinct CDR3 sequences, about 6.9% of them singletons. This sample comprised PBMCs, obtained roughly seven weeks after the first yellow fever vaccination. These receptor sequences come from a young man who received the YFV17D yellow fever vaccine.

This clonotype has only a few counts. V and J are TRBV11-1 and TRBJ1-6; D remains ambiguous. Germline V gene lookup returns CDR1 SGHAT and CDR2 FQDESV (reference sequence). Trimming stripped 1 base from V and 0 bases from J, with 16 bases between. CDR3 size: 19 residues. CDR3 DNA sequence: TGTGCCAGCAGCTTAGGGTGGGGAGAGACCAGCTCCTATAATTCACCCCTCCACTTT. It specifies CASSLGWGETSSYNSPLHF. Variable domain in full (rest from reference TRBV11-1 and TRBJ1-6): EAEVAQSPRYKITEKSQAVAFWCDPISGHATLYWYRQILGQGPELLVQFQDESVVDDSQLPKDRFSAERLKGVDSTLKIQPAELGDSAMYLCASSLGWGETSSYNSPLHFGNGTRLTVT.

This sequence joins TRBV5-4 and TRBJ2-2, with a possible D match to TRBD1 (6 bases). The germline V and J ends were trimmed by 2 bases and 6 bases, with 8 bases remaining between them. From germline, CDR1 is SGHNT and CDR2 YYREEE (reference sequence). This CDR3 is 13 amino acids long. The CDR3 is CASSLRTAGELFF. The CDR3 coding sequence is TGTGCCAGCAGCTTAAGGACAGCCGGGGAGCTGTTTTTT.

This clonotype was picked up a small number of times. The chain has TRBV7-3 and TRBJ2-1; either TRBD1 or TRBD2 may supply D (6 bases each). Germline values: CDR1 SGHTA, CDR2 FQGTGA. The CDR3 spans 17 residues. Trimming stripped 1 base from V and 0 bases from J, with 13 bases between. The CDR3 spells CASSLNRGLSSYNEQFF. For the CDR3, the DNA is TGTGCCAGCAGCTTAAATCGGGGGCTTAGCTCCTACAATGAGCAGTTCTTC. The full variable domain, completed using reference TRBV7-3 and TRBJ2-1, is GAGVSQTPSNKVTEKGKYVELRCDPISGHTALYWYRQSLGQGPEFLIYFQGTGAADDSGLPNDRFFAVRPEGSVSTLKIQRTERGDSAVYLCASSLNRGLSSYNEQFFGPGTRLTVL.

This clonotype was recorded many times. V and J are TRBV5-5 and TRBJ1-5, with 8 bases identical to TRBD1. The CDR3 has 15 residues. Germline V gene sequence: CDR1 SGHKS, CDR2 YYEKEE (reference sequence). Trimming removed 2 bases from V and 1 base from J; junction bases left unmatched: 2. CDR3 sequence (DNA): TGTGCCAGCAGCTTCCAGGGGGCAAGCAATCAGCCCCAGCATTTT. Translated, it gives CASSFQGASNQPQHF.

This clonotype appeared a few times. This chain joins TRBV7-8 and TRBJ2-1; tentatively, D is TRBD2 (6 bases). CDR3 length: 13 amino acids. Germline V CDR1 and CDR2: SGHVS, FQNEAQ. The V end lost 4 bases, the J end lost 7 bases, and 11 bases lay between the germline ends. The CDR3 reads CASSSDGGNEQFF. The DNA for the CDR3 is TGTGCCAGCAGCTCTGACGGGGGTAATGAGCAGTTCTTC.

The J gene is TRBJ2-7, the V gene TRBV6-1, with D hard to call. Trimming left V 5 bases short and J 6 bases short, with 14 bases between. The CDR3 has 13 residues. The germline gives CDR1 MNHNS, CDR2 SASEGT. The CDR3 DNA reads TGTGCCAGCAGTCCGCGGATTGAAGCCGAGCAGTACGTC. Protein sequence: CASSPRIEAEQYV.

At least ten counts were recorded for this clonotype. The gene calls are TRBV7-2 and TRBJ1-1; 7 nucleotides agree with TRBD1. The CDR3 extends over 14 amino acids. After removal of 5 bases from V and 5 bases from J, the junction contained 8 bases not matched to a gene. Germline CDR1 SGHTA, CDR2 FQGNSA. The DNA for the CDR3 is TGTGCCAGCAGCCCATCAGGGGGAAGGACTGAAGCTTTCTTT. It yields the protein CASSPSGGRTEAFF.

This chain joins TRBV30 and TRBJ1-2; 7 bases fit TRBD1. CDR3 size: 13 residues. J was trimmed by 7 bases and V by 3 bases; bases with no gene match: 8. Germline V gives CDR1 GTSNPN, CDR2 SVGIG (reference sequence). CDR3 coding DNA: TGTGCCTGGAGCCGGGACAGACAAGGTGGCTACACCTTC. Protein: CAWSRDRQGGYTF.

Only a few counts were recorded for this clonotype. Given a much more abundant clone one base away, this may be a read error. The V call is TRBV7-6, the J call TRBJ2-3; D is undetermined. The CDR3 spans 12 residues. Trimming pared 4 bases from V and 0 bases from J, leaving 2 bases between. The germline CDR1 and CDR2 sequences are SGHVS and FNYEAQ. The CDR3 loop reads CASSYSTDTQYF. The CDR3 DNA is TGTGCCAGCAGCTATAGCACAGATACGCAGTATTTT.

This clonotype was recorded many times. The chain is built from TRBV14 and TRBJ2-5, with D tentatively TRBD1 or TRBD2 (5 bases each). The germline V and J ends were trimmed by 5 bases and 2 bases, with 12 bases remaining between them. The CDR3 consists of 14 residues. Germline V gene data show CDR1 as SGHDN and CDR2 as FVKESK. CDR3 loop: CASSFRAGQETQYF. The CDR3 DNA reads TGTGCCAGCAGCTTCAGGGCGGGTCAAGAGACCCAGTACTTC.

The chain links TRBV7-2 to TRBJ2-3; no definite D call. The germline CDR1 and CDR2 sequences are SGHTA and FQGNSA. The ends were cut back, 4 bases at V and 5 bases at J, with 7 bases in the middle. This CDR3 comprises 12 residues. The CDR3 DNA sequence: TGTGCCAGCAGCTCCATGGGAGATACGCAGTATTTT. It is translated as CASSSMGDTQYF.

The chain has TRBV5-1 and TRBJ1-1, with a tentative D call TRBD1 (5 bases). This CDR3 spans 15 amino acids. Germline V CDR1 and CDR2: SGHRS, YFSETQ. The ends were cut back, 0 bases at V and 7 bases at J, with 16 bases in the middle. The CDR3 sequence is CASSLEAGYSNEAFF. CDR3 bases: TGCGCCAGCAGCTTGGAGGCAGGGTATAGTAATGAAGCTTTCTTT.

This clonotype was recorded many times. The chain carries TRBV6-1 and TRBJ2-3; unclear D gene. CDR1 is MNHNS and CDR2 is SASEGT in the germline V gene. The CDR3 consists of 15 residues. The ends were cut back, 3 bases at V and 7 bases at J, with 17 bases in the middle. CDR3 region: CASSDTGSLRNTQYF. The CDR3 nucleotides are TGTGCCAGCAGTGATACCGGCAGCTTGAGGAATACGCAGTATTTT.